The entry below gives a single T cell receptor (beta chain) sequence along with its context. The antigen remains undetermined. Sequenced by immunoSEQ multiplex PCR; TCRdb stores in-frame clones only, minus some. The data contain about 46,000 clones, around 90% of them singletons. The data stem from a study of OX40 agonist ivuxolimab in advanced cancers. Study information: A diagnosis of hepatocellular carcinoma, melanoma, renal cell or head and neck cancer was present in dose-escalation patients. Study-wide results and caveats: Some patients without response likewise showed low normalized clonal expansion.

Patients were excluded for autoimmune disease history or systemic immunosuppression. On cycle 4 day 1 and cycle 7 day 1, as well as at baseline, blood was sampled. The V gene lost 4 bases and the J gene lost 5 bases, with 12 bases spanning the gap. The V gene's germline CDR1 is SGHVS and CDR2 FQNEAQ. The CDR3 is 14 residues long. The TCR comes from an adult with an advanced solid tumor such as melanoma, head and neck, liver or kidney cancer. Source: CD4+ or CD8+ T cells sorted from blood, taken in a trial of the OX40 agonist ivuxolimab. This rearrangement joins TRBV7-8 to TRBJ2-1; possibly TRBD1 for D (6 bases). The CDR3 DNA reads TGTGCCAGCAGCTCGCGACAGGTGGACAATGAGCAGTTCTTC. Residues: CASSSRQVDNEQFF.